This T cell receptor beta chain is from a study of response to subunit inactivated influenza vaccine. Findings and limits, study-wide: Authors suggested each seasonal flu vaccination may recruit only limited numbers of new T cells.

TCRdb re-called the RT-PCR reads through MiXCR, storing one row per CDR3 protein. This table holds some 190,000 distinct CDR3 sequences, approximately 14% found once. Germline values: CDR1 DFQATT, CDR2 SNEGSKA (reference sequence). V lost 3 bases and J 5 bases, leaving 14 bases between the germline ends. This CDR3 is built from 13 residues. This clonotype occurred a few times. Its antigen is as yet unknown. This material consisted of CD8+ T cells sorted from PBMCs, taken around 5 days after vaccination. This receptor was taken from a man in his fifties or sixties who received an inactivated influenza vaccine. The rearrangement joins TRBV20-1 to TRBJ2-7, with D tentatively TRBD2 (5 bases). CDR3 bases: TGCAGTGCTAGCCCCGCTCCGGGAAACGAGCAGTACTTC. Amino acid sequence: CSASPAPGNEQYF.